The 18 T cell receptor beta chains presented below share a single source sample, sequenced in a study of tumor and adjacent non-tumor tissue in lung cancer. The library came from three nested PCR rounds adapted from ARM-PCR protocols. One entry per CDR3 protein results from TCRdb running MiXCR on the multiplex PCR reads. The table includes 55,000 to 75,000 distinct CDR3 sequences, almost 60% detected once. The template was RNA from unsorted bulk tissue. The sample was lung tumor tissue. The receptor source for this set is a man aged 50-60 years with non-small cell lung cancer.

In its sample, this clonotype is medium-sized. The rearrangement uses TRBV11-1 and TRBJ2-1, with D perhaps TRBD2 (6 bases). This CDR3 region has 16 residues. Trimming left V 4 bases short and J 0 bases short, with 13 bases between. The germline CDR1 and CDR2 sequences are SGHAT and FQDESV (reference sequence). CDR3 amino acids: CASSSRGGGSYNEQFF. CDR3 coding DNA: TGTGCCAGCAGCTCCCGGGGAGGAGGCTCCTACAATGAGCAGTTCTTC.

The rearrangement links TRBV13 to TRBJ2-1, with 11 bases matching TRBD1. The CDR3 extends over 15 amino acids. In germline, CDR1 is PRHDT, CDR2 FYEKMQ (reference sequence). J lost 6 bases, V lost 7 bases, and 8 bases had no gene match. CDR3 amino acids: CASNSGQGAFNEQFF. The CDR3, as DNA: TGTGCCAGCAACAGTGGACAGGGGGCCTTCAATGAGCAGTTCTTC. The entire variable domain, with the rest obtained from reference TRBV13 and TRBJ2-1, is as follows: AAGVIQSPRHLIKEKRETATLKCYPIPRHDTVYWYQQGPGQDPQFLISFYEKMQSDKGSIPDRFSAQQFSDYHSELNMSSLELGDSALYFCASNSGQGAFNEQFFGPGTRLTVL.

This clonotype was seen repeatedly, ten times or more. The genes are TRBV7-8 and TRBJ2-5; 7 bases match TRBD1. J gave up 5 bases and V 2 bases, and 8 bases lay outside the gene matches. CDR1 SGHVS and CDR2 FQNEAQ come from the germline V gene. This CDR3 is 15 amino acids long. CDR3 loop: CASSLKEQGKETQYF. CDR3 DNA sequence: TGTGCCAGCAGCTTAAAGGAACAGGGGAAGGAGACCCAGTACTTC.

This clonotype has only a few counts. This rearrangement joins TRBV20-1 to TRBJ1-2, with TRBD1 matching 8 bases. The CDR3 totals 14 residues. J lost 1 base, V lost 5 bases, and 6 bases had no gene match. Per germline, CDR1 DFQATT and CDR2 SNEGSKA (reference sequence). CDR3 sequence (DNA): TGCAGTGCTGACCCGGGACAGGATAACTATGGCTACACCTTC. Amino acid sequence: CSADPGQDNYGYTF.

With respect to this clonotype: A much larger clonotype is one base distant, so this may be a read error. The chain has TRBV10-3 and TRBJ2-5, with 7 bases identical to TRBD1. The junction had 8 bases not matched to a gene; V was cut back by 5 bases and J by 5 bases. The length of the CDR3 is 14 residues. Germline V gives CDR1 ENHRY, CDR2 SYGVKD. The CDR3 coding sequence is TGTGCCATCAGTTTCCGGGACAGTAGGGAGACCCAGTACTTC. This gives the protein CAISFRDSRETQYF.

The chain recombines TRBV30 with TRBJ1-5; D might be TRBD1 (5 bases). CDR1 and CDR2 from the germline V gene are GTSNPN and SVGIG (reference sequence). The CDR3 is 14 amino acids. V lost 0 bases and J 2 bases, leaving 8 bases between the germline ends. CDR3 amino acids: CAWSVWGGNQPQHF. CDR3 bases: TGTGCCTGGAGTGTATGGGGGGGCAATCAGCCCCAGCATTTT. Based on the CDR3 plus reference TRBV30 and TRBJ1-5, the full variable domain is SQTIHQWPATLVQPVGSPLSLECTVEGTSNPNLYWYRQAAGRGLQLLFYSVGIGQISSEVPQNLSASRPQDRQFILSSKKLLLSDSGFYLCAWSVWGGNQPQHFGDGTRLSIL.

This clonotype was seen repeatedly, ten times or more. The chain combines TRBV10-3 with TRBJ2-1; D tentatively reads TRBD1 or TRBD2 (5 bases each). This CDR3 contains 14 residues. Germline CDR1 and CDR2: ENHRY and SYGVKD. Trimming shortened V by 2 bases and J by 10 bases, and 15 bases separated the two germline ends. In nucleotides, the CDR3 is TGTGCCATCAGTGAGGAGGGGCAGGGATACGAGCAGTTCTTC. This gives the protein CAISEEGQGYEQFF.

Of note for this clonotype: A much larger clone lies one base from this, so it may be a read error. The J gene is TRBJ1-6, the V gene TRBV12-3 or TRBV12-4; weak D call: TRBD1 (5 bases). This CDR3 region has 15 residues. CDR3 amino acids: CVSSQNRGGNSPLHF. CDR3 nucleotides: TGTGTCAGCAGCCAAAACCGGGGGGGTAATTCACCCCTCCACTTT.

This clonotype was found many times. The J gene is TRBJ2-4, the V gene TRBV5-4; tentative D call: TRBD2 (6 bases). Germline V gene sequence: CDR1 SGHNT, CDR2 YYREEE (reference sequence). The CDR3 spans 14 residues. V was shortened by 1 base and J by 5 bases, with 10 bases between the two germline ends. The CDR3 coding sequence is TGTGCCAGCAGCTTGATGGGACTCCAAAACATTCAGTACTTC. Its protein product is CASSLMGLQNIQYF.

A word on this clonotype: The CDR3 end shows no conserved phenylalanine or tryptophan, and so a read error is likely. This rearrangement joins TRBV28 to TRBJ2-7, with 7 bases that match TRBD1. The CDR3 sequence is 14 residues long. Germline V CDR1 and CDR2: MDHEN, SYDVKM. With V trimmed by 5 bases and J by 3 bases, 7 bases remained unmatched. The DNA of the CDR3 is TGTGCCAGCAGTCAACAGGGGAATCACTACGAGCAGTACCTC. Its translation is CASSQQGNHYEQYL.

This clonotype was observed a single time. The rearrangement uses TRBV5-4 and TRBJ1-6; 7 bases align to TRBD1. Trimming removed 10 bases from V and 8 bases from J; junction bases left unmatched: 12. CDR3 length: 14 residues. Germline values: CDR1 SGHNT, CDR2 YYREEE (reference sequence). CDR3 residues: CAWKGAGGDSPLHF. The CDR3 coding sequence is TGTGCCTGGAAGGGGGCGGGGGGAGATTCACCCCTCCACTTT.

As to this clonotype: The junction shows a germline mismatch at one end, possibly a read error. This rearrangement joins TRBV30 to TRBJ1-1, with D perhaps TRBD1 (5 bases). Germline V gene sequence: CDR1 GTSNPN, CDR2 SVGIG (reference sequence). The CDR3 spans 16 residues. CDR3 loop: CAWSGGMTGVNAEAFF. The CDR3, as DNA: TGTGCCTGGAGTGGGGGGATGACGGGGGTGAACGCTGAAGCTTTCTTT.

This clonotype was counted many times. DNA of the CDR3: TGTGCCAGCAAGCGCAGGGTGGAGTATTCACCCCTCCACTTT. This sequence encodes CASKRRVEYSPLHF. J is TRBJ1-6 and V is TRBV6-5, with D tentatively TRBD1 (5 bases). Germline lookup yields CDR1 MNHEY and CDR2 SVGAGI. Trimming took off 7 bases at V and 8 bases at J, with 15 bases between the two ends. CDR3 length equals 14 residues.

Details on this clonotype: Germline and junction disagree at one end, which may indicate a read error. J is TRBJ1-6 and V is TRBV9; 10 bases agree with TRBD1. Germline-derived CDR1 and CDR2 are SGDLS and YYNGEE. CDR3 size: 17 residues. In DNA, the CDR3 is TGTGCCAGCAGCGTAGCTACCGGGACAGGGGCGAATTCGCCCCTCCACTTT. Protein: CASSVATGTGANSPLHF.

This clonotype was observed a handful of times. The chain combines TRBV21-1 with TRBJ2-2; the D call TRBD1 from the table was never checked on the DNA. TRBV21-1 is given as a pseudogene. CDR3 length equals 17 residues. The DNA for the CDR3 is TGTGCCAGCAGCAATGGGGCGATTACAGGGGATTCCGGGGAGCTGTTTTTT. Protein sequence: CASSNGAITGDSGELFF.

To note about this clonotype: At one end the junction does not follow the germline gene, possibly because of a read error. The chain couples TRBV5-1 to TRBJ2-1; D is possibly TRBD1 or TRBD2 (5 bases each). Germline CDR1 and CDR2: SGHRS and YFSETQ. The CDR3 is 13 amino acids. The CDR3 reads CASNLGDYNEQFF. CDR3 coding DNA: TGCGCCAGCAACTTGGGGGACTACAATGAGCAGTTCTTC.

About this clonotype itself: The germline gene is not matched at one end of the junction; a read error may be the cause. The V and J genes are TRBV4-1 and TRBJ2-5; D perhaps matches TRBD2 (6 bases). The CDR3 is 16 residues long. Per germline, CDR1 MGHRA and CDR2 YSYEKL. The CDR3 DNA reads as TGCGCCAGCAGTCAAGATCTGCGGGAATTTTCAGAGACCCAGAACTTC. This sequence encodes CASSQDLREFSETQNF.

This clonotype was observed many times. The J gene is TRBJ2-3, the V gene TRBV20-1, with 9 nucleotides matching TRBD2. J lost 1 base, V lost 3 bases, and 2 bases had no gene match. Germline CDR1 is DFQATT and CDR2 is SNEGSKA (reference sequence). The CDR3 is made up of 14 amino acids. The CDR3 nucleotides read TGCAGTGCTAGGAGGACTAGCGGCACAGATACGCAGTATTTT. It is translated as CSARRTSGTDTQYF.